Listed here is a single T cell receptor beta chain. This sample is drawn from a study of shared clonotypes between healthy human individuals. Free of recent acute infections or vaccinations, the donors were healthy HIV-negative adults. Clones were read by immunoSEQ multiplex PCR, and TCRdb kept only the in-frame ones, dropping some. This sample carries about 1 million clones, approximately 68% of them seen once, and the ten largest clones take over 1.3%. The V gene's germline CDR1 is SGHRS and CDR2 YFSETQ. V dropped 5 bases and J dropped 0 bases, with 6 bases sitting between them. The CDR3 has 13 residues.

Sequenced sample: memory CD4+ T cells sorted from blood. Subset reported: CD45RA-negative fraction. The genes are TRBV5-1 and TRBJ1-5, with D hard to call. The TCR was taken from a man between 18 and 29 years old in good health. The CDR3 nucleotides are TGCGCCAGCAGATGGGATAGCAATCAGCCCCAGCATTTT. This translates into CASRWDSNQPQHF. Combining the CDR3 with reference TRBV5-1 and TRBJ1-5 gives the whole variable domain KAGVTQTPRYLIKTRGQQVTLSCSPISGHRSVSWYQQTPGQGLQFLFEYFSETQRNKGNFPGRFSGRQFSNSRSEMNVSTLELGDSALYLCASRWDSNQPQHFGDGTRLSIL.